This T cell receptor (beta chain) was observed in a study of OX40 agonist ivuxolimab in advanced cancers. People who had autoimmune disease history or systemic immunosuppression were excluded. In this sample, this clone turned up once. Profiled with immunoSEQ multiplex PCR; TCRdb holds only in-frame clones, not every one. The sample contains about 100,000 clones, roughly 90% of which appear only once. The CDR3 extends over 14 amino acids. Germline V gene sequence: CDR1 SGHRS, CDR2 YFSETQ. The V and J ends lost 4 bases and 5 bases, in that order; junction bases with no gene match: 6. The chain has TRBV5-1 and TRBJ1-2; 9 nucleotides line up with TRBD1. This TCR was recovered from an adult with an advanced solid tumor such as melanoma, head and neck, liver or kidney cancer. The specimen was CD4+ or CD8+ T cells sorted from blood, collected in a trial of the OX40 agonist ivuxolimab. The CDR3 sequence is CASSPPDRGYGYTF. In nucleotides, the CDR3 is TGCGCCAGCAGCCCCCCGGACAGGGGTTATGGCTACACCTTC.